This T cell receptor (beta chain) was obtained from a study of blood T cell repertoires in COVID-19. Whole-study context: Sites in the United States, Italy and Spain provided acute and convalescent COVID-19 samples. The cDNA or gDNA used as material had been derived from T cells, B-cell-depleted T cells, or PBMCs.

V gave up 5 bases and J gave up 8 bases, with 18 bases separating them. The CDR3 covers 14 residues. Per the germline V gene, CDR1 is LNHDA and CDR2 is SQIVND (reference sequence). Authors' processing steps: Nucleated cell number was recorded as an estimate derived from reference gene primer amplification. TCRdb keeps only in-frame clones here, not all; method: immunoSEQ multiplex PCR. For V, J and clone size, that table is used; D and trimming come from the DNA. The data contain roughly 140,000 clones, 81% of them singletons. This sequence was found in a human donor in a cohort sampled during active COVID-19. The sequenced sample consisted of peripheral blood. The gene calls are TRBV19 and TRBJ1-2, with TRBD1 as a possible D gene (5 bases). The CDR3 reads CASSHQGGPRGYTF. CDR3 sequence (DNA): TGTGCCAGTAGTCACCAGGGAGGCCCCCGAGGCTACACCTTC.